The 16 T cell receptor beta chains presented below share a single source sample, sequenced in a study of OX40 agonist ivuxolimab in advanced cancers. The protocol was immunoSEQ multiplex PCR, while the TCRdb copy is restricted to in-frame clones and leaves out a portion. The sample gives about 67,000 clones, more than 75% of which show up once; 2% to 2.5% is in the top ten. The sample here was CD4+ or CD8+ T cells sorted from blood, taken in a trial of the OX40 agonist ivuxolimab. All receptors derive from an adult with an advanced solid tumor such as melanoma, head and neck, liver or kidney cancer.

CDR3 residues: CAWSVRVDTEAFF. In DNA form, the CDR3 reads TGTGCCTGGAGTGTACGCGTCGACACTGAAGCTTTCTTT. The chain is built from TRBV30 and TRBJ1-1; D not resolved. The V gene lost 0 bases and the J gene lost 3 bases, with 8 bases spanning the gap. This CDR3 comprises 13 residues. Looked up from germline, CDR1 is GTSNPN and CDR2 is SVGIG (reference sequence).

The chain has TRBV28 and TRBJ2-7; either TRBD1 or TRBD2 may supply D (5 bases each). This CDR3 has 16 residues. V lost 2 bases and J 0 bases, leaving 14 bases between the germline ends. In germline, CDR1 is MDHEN, CDR2 SYDVKM. CDR3 loop: CASSLQRGVSSYEQYF. The CDR3 DNA follows: TGTGCCAGCAGTTTACAGAGAGGGGTGAGCTCCTACGAGCAGTACTTC.

This clone was detected only once. This chain connects TRBV18 to TRBJ2-7; D unclear. V lost 2 bases, J lost 6 bases, and 5 bases lay in between. CDR1 and CDR2 from the germline V gene are KGHSH and LQKENI. The CDR3 has 11 residues. The CDR3 nucleotides are TGTGCCAGCTCACCAGGGGTCGAGCAGTACTTC. Amino acid sequence: CASSPGVEQYF.

The chain couples TRBV6-1 to TRBJ2-1; D tentatively reads TRBD1 or TRBD2 (5 bases each). From germline, CDR1 is MNHNS and CDR2 SASEGT. V shed 7 bases and J shed 4 bases, with 17 bases lying between them. The CDR3 length is 15 residues. The CDR3 DNA reads as TGTGCCAGCACCACCTCGAGGGGCCTGTACAATGAGCAGTTCTTC. As protein: CASTTSRGLYNEQFF.

The chain carries TRBV18 and TRBJ1-1; 9 bases agree with TRBD1. Germline V gene lookup returns CDR1 KGHSH and CDR2 LQKENI. V was pared by 0 bases and J by 6 bases, with 14 bases of the junction left unmatched. The CDR3 consists of 18 residues. The CDR3 spells CASSPPVGLQGAGAEAFF. The CDR3 DNA is TGTGCCAGCTCACCACCGGTCGGGCTACAGGGGGCGGGTGCTGAAGCTTTCTTT.

This clone turned up a few times. V and J are TRBV28 and TRBJ1-2; possibly TRBD1 for D (5 bases). The germline CDR1 and CDR2 sequences are MDHEN and SYDVKM. CDR3 length equals 15 residues. V was trimmed by 3 bases and J by 6 bases, leaving 17 bases between them. The CDR3 sequence is CASSFSWGPSNGYTF. CDR3 nucleotide sequence: TGTGCCAGCAGTTTCTCCTGGGGACCGAGCAATGGCTACACCTTC.

The chain couples TRBV21-1 to TRBJ2-3. TRBV21-1 is a pseudogene. This CDR3 is built from 16 residues. The DNA for the CDR3 is TGTGCCAGCAGCAAAGCGGGGGGCCGTGGCACAGATACGCAGTATTTT. Translated: CASSKAGGRGTDTQYF.

The CDR3 bases are TGTGCCAGCAGCAGCAGGGGCTACGAGCAGTACTTC. Its translation is CASSSRGYEQYF. This rearrangement joins TRBV5-5 to TRBJ2-7, with a tentative D call TRBD1 (6 bases). With 4 bases removed from V and 3 bases from J, the gap between germline ends came to 8 bases. CDR3 length: 12 residues. Germline loops: CDR1 SGHKS, CDR2 YYEKEE (reference sequence).

The chain employs TRBV7-8 and TRBJ1-1, with D hard to call. Germline CDR1 reads SGHVS; CDR2 reads FQNEAQ. Trimming shortened V by 0 bases and J by 2 bases, and 7 bases separated the two germline ends. The CDR3 has 14 amino acids. This CDR3 is CASSLARGNTEAFF. The CDR3 bases are TGTGCCAGCAGCTTAGCGCGGGGAAACACTGAAGCTTTCTTT.

This chain uses TRBV6-5 with TRBJ2-3, with D possibly being TRBD1 (6 bases). The CDR3 length is 14 residues. The V gene's germline CDR1 is MNHEY and CDR2 SVGAGI. V was cut by 7 bases and J by 8 bases, with 19 bases left in between. CDR3 loop: CASTARGNWGTQYF. DNA for the CDR3: TGTGCCAGCACCGCGAGGGGGAACTGGGGTACGCAGTATTTT.

The chain uses TRBV18 and TRBJ2-1; 10 nucleotides match TRBD2. Germline V lookup: CDR1 KGHSH, CDR2 LQKENI. The CDR3 runs to 17 residues. V gave up 0 bases and J gave up 9 bases; unmatched junction bases: 11. The CDR3 region is CASSPPVRAGGPGEQFF. CDR3 bases: TGTGCCAGCTCACCACCGGTCCGAGCGGGAGGGCCGGGTGAGCAGTTCTTC.

The chain recombines TRBV5-6 with TRBJ2-3, with D perhaps matching TRBD2 (5 bases). CDR3 size: 16 residues. V shed 4 bases and J shed 3 bases, with 18 bases lying between them. Germline values: CDR1 SGHDT, CDR2 YYEEEE. The CDR3 here is CASSPWSGPATDTQYF. CDR3 DNA: TGTGCCAGCAGCCCATGGAGCGGCCCTGCGACAGATACGCAGTATTTT. Combining the CDR3 with reference TRBV5-6 and TRBJ2-3 gives the whole variable domain DAGVTQSPTHLIKTRGQQVTLRCSPKSGHDTVSWYQQALGQGPQFIFQYYEEEERQRGNFPDRFSGHQFPNYSSELNVNALLLGDSALYLCASSPWSGPATDTQYFGPGTRLTVL.

The chain couples TRBV5-6 to TRBJ2-6; unclear D gene. The CDR3 runs 16 residues. V lost 0 bases, J lost 0 bases, and 7 bases lay in between. The germline CDR1 and CDR2 sequences are SGHDT and YYEEEE. As DNA, the CDR3 is TGTGCCAGCAGCTTGGCTCAAGTCTCTGGGGCCAACGTCCTGACTTTC. Protein product: CASSLAQVSGANVLTF. The whole variable domain, remainder taken from reference TRBV5-6 and TRBJ2-6, is DAGVTQSPTHLIKTRGQQVTLRCSPKSGHDTVSWYQQALGQGPQFIFQYYEEEERQRGNFPDRFSGHQFPNYSSELNVNALLLGDSALYLCASSLAQVSGANVLTFGAGSRLTVL.

V is TRBV7-9 and J is TRBJ1-1, with no clear D. This CDR3 spans 13 amino acids. The V end lost 2 bases, the J end lost 1 base, and 5 bases lay between the germline ends. Germline assignment: CDR1 SEHNR and CDR2 FQNEAQ (reference sequence). The CDR3 here is CASSLRTNTEAFF. In DNA, the CDR3 is TGTGCCAGCAGCTTACGCACGAACACTGAAGCTTTCTTT.

In DNA form, the CDR3 reads TGTGCCAGCAGCCCTCGATCCTACAATGAGCAGTTCTTC. This gives the protein CASSPRSYNEQFF. The chain employs TRBV6-1 and TRBJ2-1, with D unclear. Trimming pared 6 bases from V and 1 base from J, leaving 7 bases between. Germline CDR1 MNHNS, CDR2 SASEGT. There are 13 residues in the CDR3.

The rearrangement uses TRBV7-3 and TRBJ2-7; D call uncertain. The CDR3 contains 15 residues. V was clipped by 5 bases and J by 0 bases, with 14 bases between them. Germline loops: CDR1 SGHTA, CDR2 FQGTGA. CDR3 bases: TGTGCCAGCAGCCCGACGTTTACAGACTCCTACGAGCAGTACTTC. Residues: CASSPTFTDSYEQYF.